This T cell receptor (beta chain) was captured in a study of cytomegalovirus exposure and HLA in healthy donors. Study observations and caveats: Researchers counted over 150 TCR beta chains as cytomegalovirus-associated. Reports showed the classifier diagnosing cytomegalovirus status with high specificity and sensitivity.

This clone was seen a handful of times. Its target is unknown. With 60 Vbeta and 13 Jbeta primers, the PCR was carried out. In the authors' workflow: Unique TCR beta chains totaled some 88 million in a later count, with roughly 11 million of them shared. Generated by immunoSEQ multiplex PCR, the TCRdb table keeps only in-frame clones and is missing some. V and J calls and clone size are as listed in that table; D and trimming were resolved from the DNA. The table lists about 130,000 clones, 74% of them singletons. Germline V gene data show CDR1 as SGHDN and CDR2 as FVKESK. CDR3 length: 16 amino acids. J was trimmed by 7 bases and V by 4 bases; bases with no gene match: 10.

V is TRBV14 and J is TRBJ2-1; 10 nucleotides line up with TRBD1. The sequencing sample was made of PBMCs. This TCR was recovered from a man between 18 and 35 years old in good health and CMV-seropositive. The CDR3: CASSPRPGQGKNEQFF. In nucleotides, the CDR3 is TGTGCCAGCAGCCCAAGACCGGGACAGGGGAAAAATGAGCAGTTCTTC.